The T cell receptor (beta chain) under discussion was sequenced for a study of vaccination effects on CD4 cells after COVID-19. TCRdb's copy holds only in-frame clones and misses some; the assay was immunoSEQ multiplex PCR. The table lists more than 45,000 clones, around 80% of them singletons. Notes on this clone: What it binds is not known.

CDR3 size: 14 residues. Trimming shortened V by 2 bases and J by 10 bases, and 15 bases separated the two germline ends. Looked up from germline, CDR1 is MNHEY and CDR2 is SMNVEV (reference sequence). Expansion with viral peptide pools was applied to antigen-specific CD4+ T cells by the ViraFEST assay prior to sequencing. Culture lasted 10 days before CD4+ T cell isolation. A PCR test confirmed that the person had SARS-CoV-2 infection between March and December 2020. V gene TRBV27 combines with J gene TRBJ1-5; no clear D gene. The receptor was derived from a human donor who had a prior SARS-CoV-2 infection. Here the sequenced sample was CD4+ T cells from PBMCs cultured with HIV peptides, taken before COVID-19 vaccination. Subset: HIV-1 Nef peptide pool negative control/reference culture. The CDR3 here is CASSLEGRFGPQHF. The DNA for the CDR3 is TGTGCCAGCAGTTTAGAGGGCAGGTTCGGCCCCCAGCATTTT.